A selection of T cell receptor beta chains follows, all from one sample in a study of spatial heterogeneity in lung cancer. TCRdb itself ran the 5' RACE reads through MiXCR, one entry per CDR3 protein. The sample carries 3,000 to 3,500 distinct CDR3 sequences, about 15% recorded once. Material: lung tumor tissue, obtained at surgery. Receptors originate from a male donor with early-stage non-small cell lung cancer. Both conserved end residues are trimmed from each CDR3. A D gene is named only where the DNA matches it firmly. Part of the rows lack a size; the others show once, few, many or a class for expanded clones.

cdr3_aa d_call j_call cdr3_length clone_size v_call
ASSLGSSGPYEQY TRBD2 TRBJ2-7 13 medium-sized TRBV5-1
ASSYSVGAYEQY . TRBJ2-7 12 medium-sized TRBV6-5
ASRGGGSNEQF . TRBJ2-1 11 large TRBV28
SVEVDGSGGSEY TRBD2 TRBJ2-7 12 . TRBV29-1
ASSPRTRTSYNEQF TRBD2 TRBJ2-1 14 many TRBV9
ASNRGTVNEQF . TRBJ2-1 11 medium-sized TRBV6-6
ASSFDGGGELF . TRBJ2-2 11 . TRBV12-3/TRBV12-4
ASSTGGGYITDTQY . TRBJ2-3 14 many TRBV7-2
ASSPPGITDGYT . TRBJ1-2 12 medium-sized TRBV28
ASSPSFTGTGNTTYNEQF TRBD1 TRBJ2-1 18 . TRBV28
ASSKGQGTGELF . TRBJ2-2 12 medium-sized TRBV5-8
ASRPGWDTEAF . TRBJ1-1 11 . TRBV4-1
AEDPKNTGELF . TRBJ2-2 11 many TRBV30
ASSQQRDSSTDTQY TRBD1 TRBJ2-3 14 medium-sized TRBV7-8
SAAWLAGAETQY TRBD2 TRBJ2-5 12 . TRBV29-1
ASSQGRVIEQF . TRBJ2-1 11 many TRBV3-1
ASSLARSRGADTQY . TRBJ2-3 14 . TRBV7-2
ASSLRDRGLSEQY TRBD1 TRBJ2-7 13 medium-sized TRBV6-6
ASRRESADTQY TRBD2 TRBJ2-3 11 . TRBV5-1
ASSQIDPFSGNTIY . TRBJ1-3 14 medium-sized TRBV4-2
SASPPAGGNEQF TRBD2 TRBJ2-1 12 medium-sized TRBV20-1
ASSRSGRVDNEQF TRBD2 TRBJ2-1 13 medium-sized TRBV12-3/TRBV12-4
ASSSGGTGNYEQY . TRBJ2-7 13 large TRBV5-1
SLQLGNEQF . TRBJ2-1 9 . TRBV29-1
ASSELADTGELF TRBD2 TRBJ2-2 12 medium-sized TRBV25-1
SARVSTSPLH . TRBJ1-6 10 medium-sized TRBV20-1
ASSEPGQGSEKLF TRBD1 TRBJ1-4 13 medium-sized TRBV6-1
ASSLQGFGDTQY . TRBJ2-3 12 . TRBV7-9
ATSDPLGPLGATDTQY . TRBJ2-3 16 once TRBV24-1